This TCR beta chain was observed in a study of shared clonotypes between healthy human individuals. Across the whole study: Per donor, CD8 memory used one plate, CD8 naive used two, CD4 memory used three and CD4 naive used three. Study-level results: Memory subsets generally showed smaller estimated richness than naive subsets did. Sorted-subset sequencing was shown by rarefaction to be incomplete despite large depth. The small donor group covered limited genetic and exposure diversity.

Repertoires were generated with immunoSEQ multiplex PCR, while TCRdb's copy carries only in-frame clones and drops some. In the table there are about 2,200,000 clones, approximately 94% of which are singletons. Terminally differentiated effector memory CD45RA+ cells were left out of the naive CD8 fraction, which was CD45RO-negative and positively selected for CCR7. About this clone: Antigen specificity is unknown. Other DNA sequences of this sample code for an identical CDR3.

Specimen: naive CD8+ T cells from PBMCs. The receptor was derived from a man younger than 35 in good health. Some clones in this sample may be carry-over from other donors' samples.

CDR3 nucleotide sequence: TGTGCCAGCAGCTTGGGGGCGGGATCCTACGAGCAGTACTTC. It specifies CASSLGAGSYEQYF. This chain connects TRBV5-5 to TRBJ2-7; D is perhaps TRBD2 (6 bases). CDR3 length: 14 residues. Germline CDR1 is SGHKS and CDR2 is YYEKEE (reference sequence). V shed 0 bases and J shed 1 base, with 8 bases lying between them.